This passage covers 10 T cell receptor beta chains from one sample sequenced in a study of early T cells in non-severe SARS-CoV-2 infection (dated by TCRdb to about 2021). The library was made by 5' RACE. The instrument given in TCRdb is NextSeq 500. The public reads were reanalyzed by TCRdb: fastp trimming at Q25, MiXCR alignment, in-frame beta chains only. Rows with a matching CDR3 protein are joined into one entry that keeps the most common DNA and genes. Recorded for this sample are under 95,000 distinct CDR3 sequences; 14% to 15% of them occurred a single time. 5.5% of the sample goes to the ten largest clones. The sequenced sample was whole blood. These receptors were obtained from an adult who was a healthcare worker with PCR-confirmed SARS-CoV-2 infection or an uninfected control (not recorded which).

The chain recombines TRBV9 with TRBJ1-3; D gene unclear. Germline CDR1 and CDR2: SGDLS and YYNGEE. V was pared by 4 bases and J by 0 bases, with 11 bases between. This CDR3 is 15 amino acids long. The CDR3 DNA sequence: TGTGCCAGCAGCCTGCGACCGAGCTCTGGAAACACCATATATTTT. It specifies CASSLRPSSGNTIYF.

This sequence joins TRBV6-6 and TRBJ2-7; 8 bases line up with TRBD1. The CDR3 spans 15 residues. CDR1 and CDR2 (germline): MNHNY, SVGAGI (reference sequence). The ends lost 2 bases at V and 3 bases at J; junction bases unmatched: 6. The CDR3 DNA is TGTGCCAGCAGTTACCCTTACGGACAGGGCTACGAGCAGTACTTC. It is translated as CASSYPYGQGYEQYF.

This clonotype was recorded at least ten times. The rearrangement joins TRBV9 to TRBJ2-7; 9 nucleotides match TRBD2. V lost 0 bases to trimming and J lost 5 bases; unmatched junction nucleotides: 6. CDR1 is SGDLS and CDR2 is YYNGEE in the germline V gene. The CDR3 is 15 amino acids. This CDR3 reads CASSVGGLASDEQYF. The DNA for the CDR3 is TGTGCCAGCAGCGTAGGCGGACTAGCGTCGGACGAGCAGTACTTC.

This clonotype has only a few counts. The chain joins TRBV11-2 to TRBJ2-3; D is uncertain. CDR1 and CDR2 from the germline V gene are SGHAT and FQNNGV. CDR3 length: 14 amino acids. V was trimmed by 1 base and J by 3 bases, leaving 8 bases between them. This CDR3 reads CASSLVPVTDTQYF. In DNA, the CDR3 is TGTGCCAGCAGCTTAGTCCCGGTGACAGATACGCAGTATTTT. Together with reference TRBV11-2 and TRBJ2-3, the CDR3 gives the full variable domain: EAGVAQSPRYKIIEKRQSVAFWCNPISGHATLYWYQQILGQGPKLLIQFQNNGVVDDSQLPKDRFSAERLKGVDSTLKIQPAKLEDSAVYLCASSLVPVTDTQYFGPGTRLTVL.

The chain recombines TRBV2 with TRBJ1-5, with D tentatively TRBD1 (6 bases). The CDR3 spans 15 residues. With 3 bases removed from V and 6 bases from J, the gap between germline ends came to 15 bases. Per the germline V gene, CDR1 is SNHLY and CDR2 is FYNNEI. Here the CDR3 reads CASSDGGAKTQPQHF. CDR3 coding DNA: TGTGCCAGCAGTGACGGGGGCGCAAAGACTCAGCCCCAGCATTTT.

The CDR3 DNA follows: TGTGCCAGCAGTTACTTAAGGTCACCCCTCCACTTT. Its translation is CASSYLRSPLHF. The chain combines TRBV6-2 or TRBV6-3 with TRBJ1-6, with D unclear. The CDR3 is made up of 12 amino acids. The V gene's germline CDR1 is MNHEY and CDR2 SVGEGT. Trimming took off 1 base at V and 10 bases at J, with 5 bases between the two ends.

This clonotype was observed a handful of times. The rearrangement uses TRBV6-2 or TRBV6-3 and TRBJ2-6; 8 positions match TRBD2. J lost 3 bases, V lost 6 bases, and 4 bases had no gene match. Germline V CDR1 and CDR2: MNHEY, SVGEGT. The CDR3 totals 15 residues. The CDR3 sequence is CASRSGGSGANVLTF. The CDR3 bases are TGTGCCAGCAGGTCGGGAGGGAGTGGGGCCAACGTCCTGACTTTC.

The chain recombines TRBV19 with TRBJ1-1; D might be TRBD1 (6 bases). The CDR3 has 14 amino acids. Trimming pared 3 bases from V and 1 base from J, leaving 9 bases between. CDR1 and CDR2 (germline): LNHDA, SQIVND (reference sequence). CDR3 nucleotides: TGTGCCAGTAGTATCCCACAGGGGAACACTGAAGCTTTCTTT. Its translation is CASSIPQGNTEAFF.

The chain combines TRBV6-1 with TRBJ2-5, with TRBD2 matching 7 bases. Germline trimming cut 0 bases from V and 4 bases from J; bases unmatched to any gene: 8. Germline CDR1 and CDR2: MNHNS and SASEGT. The CDR3 is 16 amino acids. The CDR3 loop reads CASSEALASGGETQYF. The CDR3 bases are TGTGCCAGCAGTGAAGCGCTTGCTAGCGGAGGAGAGACCCAGTACTTC.

This clonotype was seen a few times. V usage is TRBV5-7 and J usage is TRBJ2-1; TRBD2 might be the D (7 bases). TRBV5-7 is an open reading frame whose function is uncertain. Trimming removed 4 bases from V and 1 base from J, with 18 bases in between. The CDR3 has 17 amino acids. CDR3 DNA: TGTGCCAGCAGCCCACCTTACGGGGGGCGGTCCTACAATGAGCAGTTCTTC. It is translated as CASSPPYGGRSYNEQFF.